This entry is about one T cell receptor (beta chain). Antigen specificity is unknown. Primers for the PCR totalled 60 Vbeta and 13 Jbeta. TCRdb's table, derived via immunoSEQ multiplex PCR, lists solely in-frame clones and lacks some. The repertoire holds 180,000 or so clones, with approximately 65% as singletons. CDR3 length: 12 amino acids. Germline V gene data show CDR1 as SGHAT and CDR2 as FQNNGV. The V end was cut by 5 bases, the J end by 11 bases, with 15 bases between. The sample originates from a study of cytomegalovirus exposure and HLA in healthy donors. Findings and caveats of the study: The study recorded 150 to 200 TCR beta chains that were cytomegalovirus-associated.

The rearrangement uses TRBV11-2 and TRBJ2-5; D unresolved. Sequenced: PBMCs. This sequence was found in a man aged 35-49 years in good health and CMV-seronegative. The chain's CDR3 is CASSPQRIEQYF. CDR3 sequence (DNA): TGTGCCAGCAGCCCTCAACGCATAGAGCAGTACTTC.